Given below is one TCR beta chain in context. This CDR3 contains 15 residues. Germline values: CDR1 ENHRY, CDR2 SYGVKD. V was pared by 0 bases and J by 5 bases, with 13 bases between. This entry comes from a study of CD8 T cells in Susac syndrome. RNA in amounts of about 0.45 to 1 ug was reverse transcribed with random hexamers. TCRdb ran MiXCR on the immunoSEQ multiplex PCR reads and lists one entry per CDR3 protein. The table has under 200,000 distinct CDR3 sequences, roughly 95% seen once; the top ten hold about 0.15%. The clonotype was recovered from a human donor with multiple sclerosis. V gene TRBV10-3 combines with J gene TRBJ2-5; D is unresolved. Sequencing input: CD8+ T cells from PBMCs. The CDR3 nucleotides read TGTGCCATCAGTGAGTCGCCGCCCGGCAGGGAGACCCAGTACTTC. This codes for CAISESPPGRETQYF.